The 19 T cell receptor beta chains given below trace back to one sample, sequenced in a study of Ad26.COV2.S vaccination and SARS-CoV-2 variants. Treatment indicated: around 19 received Ad26.COV2.S at low or high dose, single or two shots; about five received placebo; per-sample allocation not given. Samples were taken on day 63 after the first vaccine or placebo injection. Only in-frame clones appear in the TCRdb table, and some are missing; sequencing was by immunoSEQ multiplex PCR. This sample yields about 420,000 clones, of which approximately 88% are seen a single time; less than 4% belongs to the top ten. Material: peripheral blood, obtained in a trial of Ad26.COV2.S vaccine versus placebo. These receptors were obtained from a person aged 18-65 years who received the Ad26.COV2.S COVID-19 vaccine or a placebo.

In DNA, the CDR3 is TGTGCCTGGAGCGGGGGACAGGCAACTAATGAAAAACTGTTTTTT. Translation: CAWSGGQATNEKLFF. V usage is TRBV30 and J usage is TRBJ1-4; 8 bases match TRBD1. This CDR3 spans 15 amino acids. Germline CDR1 GTSNPN, CDR2 SVGIG (reference sequence). Losses at the gene ends were 3 bases for V and 0 bases for J; bases not matched to a gene: 3.

This rearrangement joins TRBV6-2 or TRBV6-3 to TRBJ1-1; 9 nucleotides match TRBD1. The V and J ends lost 0 bases and 7 bases, in that order; junction bases with no gene match: 12. CDR1 is MNHEY and CDR2 is SVGEGT in the germline V gene. The CDR3 runs 17 residues. CDR3 sequence reads: CASSYSVRGQGGFEAFF. CDR3 sequence (DNA): TGTGCCAGCAGTTACTCGGTTCGGGGACAGGGAGGGTTTGAAGCTTTCTTT.

Concerning this clone itself: The same CDR3 can be traced to other DNA sequences in this sample. The V and J genes are TRBV4-3 and TRBJ2-6; unclear D gene. With 0 bases removed from V and 0 bases from J, the gap between germline ends came to 3 bases. The CDR3 has 15 residues. The germline V gene encodes CDR1 LGHNA and CDR2 YSLEER. The DNA of the CDR3 is TGCGCCAGCAGCCAAGAGAGCTCTGGGGCCAACGTCCTGACTTTC. Its translation: CASSQESSGANVLTF.

The CDR3 DNA is TGTGCCAGCAGTCCGACTACCTACGGAGATACGCAGTATTTT. Protein sequence: CASSPTTYGDTQYF. V gene TRBV27 combines with J gene TRBJ2-3; perhaps TRBD2 as D (5 bases). The CDR3 is made up of 14 amino acids. Germline lookup yields CDR1 MNHEY and CDR2 SMNVEV (reference sequence). Trimming took 5 bases from V and 5 from J, leaving 14 bases between them.

This clone was counted once. The gene calls are TRBV7-6 and TRBJ2-7; TRBD1 matches 11 bases. The V gene's germline CDR1 is SGHVS and CDR2 FNYEAQ. The CDR3 extends over 16 amino acids. Unmatched junction bases numbered 12, after V lost 5 bases and J lost 6 bases. The CDR3 reads CASSQGTRTGGGEQYF. The CDR3 region has the DNA TGTGCCAGCAGCCAAGGTACCCGGACAGGGGGCGGCGAGCAGTACTTC.

With regard to this clone: This sample also contains other DNA sequences that code for the same CDR3. The chain is built from TRBV5-1 and TRBJ1-4; 8 bases map to TRBD1. In germline, CDR1 is SGHRS, CDR2 YFSETQ. The CDR3 has 14 amino acids. With V trimmed by 0 bases and J by 8 bases, 3 bases remained unmatched. As DNA, the CDR3 is TGCGCCAGCAGCTTGGGACAGGGGCGGGAAAAACTGTTTTTT. As protein: CASSLGQGREKLFF.

The rearrangement joins TRBV30 to TRBJ2-1, with D hard to call. Trimming cost V 1 base and J 12 bases, with 7 bases left between them. Per germline, CDR1 GTSNPN and CDR2 SVGIG (reference sequence). This CDR3 is built from 10 residues. CDR3: CAWSDSRQFF. The CDR3 region has the DNA TGTGCCTGGAGTGACTCTCGGCAGTTCTTC.

The chain employs TRBV18 and TRBJ2-1; no clear D. The CDR3 runs to 13 residues. Deletions cut 3 bases from V and 4 bases from J, with 7 bases between. Germline V gives CDR1 KGHSH, CDR2 LQKENI. The CDR3, as DNA: TGTGCCAGCTCACCCCCCGGATACAATGAGCAGTTCTTC. Its translation is CASSPPGYNEQFF.

The chain has TRBV6-1 and TRBJ2-3, with D tentatively TRBD1 (6 bases). V was trimmed by 2 bases and J by 4 bases, leaving 13 bases between them. There are 15 residues in the CDR3. CDR1 and CDR2 (germline): MNHNS, SASEGT. The CDR3 DNA reads TGTGCCAGCAGTGAACTTGTCAGGGGACCAGATACGCAGTATTTT. As protein: CASSELVRGPDTQYF.

This rearrangement joins TRBV7-2 to TRBJ1-2; D possibly corresponds to TRBD1 (5 bases). CDR1 and CDR2 (germline): SGHTA, FQGNSA. The ends were cut back, 2 bases at V and 0 bases at J, with 10 bases in the middle. The CDR3 is 15 amino acids. Here the CDR3 reads CASSLIGGTNYGYTF. DNA for the CDR3: TGTGCCAGCAGCTTAATTGGGGGAACTAACTATGGCTACACCTTC.

The chain recombines TRBV15 with TRBJ1-1, with no clear D. In germline, CDR1 is LNHNV, CDR2 YYDKDF (reference sequence). This CDR3 contains 13 residues. Trimming took 0 bases from V and 4 from J, leaving 6 bases between them. In nucleotides, the CDR3 is TGTGCCACCAGCAGAGAAGGGATCACTGAAGCTTTCTTT. It yields the protein CATSREGITEAFF.

The V and J genes are TRBV18 and TRBJ2-1, with 9 bases identical to TRBD1. V lost 6 bases, J lost 5 bases, and 8 bases stayed unmatched. The CDR3 extends over 15 amino acids. Per germline, CDR1 KGHSH and CDR2 LQKENI. The CDR3 DNA reads as TGTGCCAGCTCCCCTCCGGGACAGGGTCACAATGAGCAGTTCTTC. Protein: CASSPPGQGHNEQFF.

The chain is built from TRBV5-1 and TRBJ1-1, with D unclear. V lost 3 bases and J lost 3, with 9 bases in between. The CDR3 has 13 residues. Germline assignment: CDR1 SGHRS and CDR2 YFSETQ. CDR3 region: CASSWTLDTEAFF. In DNA form, the CDR3 reads TGCGCCAGCAGCTGGACCTTAGACACTGAAGCTTTCTTT.

V gene TRBV19 combines with J gene TRBJ2-2; 12 nucleotides match TRBD2. The germline V gene has CDR1 LNHDA and CDR2 SQIVND (reference sequence). Trimming cost V 3 bases and J 1 base; bases outside gene matches: 6. The CDR3 runs to 18 residues. CDR3 DNA: TGTGCCAGTAGTATTTCTAGCGGGGGGGCCTTGAACACCGGGGAGCTGTTTTTT. Its protein product is CASSISSGGALNTGELFF.

The chain employs TRBV4-3 and TRBJ1-3, with 10 bases that match TRBD1. The CDR3 covers 14 residues. CDR1 LGHNA and CDR2 YSLEER come from the germline V gene. Trimming cost V 8 bases and J 2 bases; bases outside gene matches: 3. This chain's CDR3 is CASGQGGTGNTIYF. CDR3 nucleotides: TGCGCCAGCGGACAGGGGGGTACTGGAAACACCATATATTTT.

V is TRBV10-3 and J is TRBJ2-7, with 8 bases fitting TRBD1. Germline-derived CDR1 and CDR2 are ENHRY and SYGVKD. The CDR3 contains 15 residues. The V and J ends lost 2 bases and 3 bases, in that order; junction bases with no gene match: 6. CDR3 sequence (DNA): TGTGCCATCAGTGAGGCTCGGACAGGGCGCTACGAGCAGTACTTC. Amino acid sequence: CAISEARTGRYEQYF.

This clone occurred once. The rearrangement uses TRBV19 and TRBJ1-2, with D unresolved. Looked up from germline, CDR1 is LNHDA and CDR2 is SQIVND (reference sequence). This CDR3 spans 19 amino acids. V lost 6 bases and J 0 bases, leaving 26 bases between the germline ends. The CDR3 reads CASRNPPRFRGGSNYGYTF. In DNA form, the CDR3 reads TGTGCCAGTAGAAATCCCCCAAGGTTTCGGGGTGGGTCTAACTATGGCTACACCTTC.

About this clone: Other DNA sequences within the sample encode an identical CDR3. The chain recombines TRBV5-6 with TRBJ2-5, with no clear D. V lost 2 bases and J lost 4, with 9 bases in between. This CDR3 spans 13 amino acids. Germline CDR1 is SGHDT and CDR2 is YYEEEE. The CDR3 DNA sequence: TGTGCCAGCAGCTTACCAGGTGGAGAGACCCAGTACTTC. This codes for CASSLPGGETQYF. The entire variable domain, with the rest obtained from reference TRBV5-6 and TRBJ2-5, is as follows: DAGVTQSPTHLIKTRGQQVTLRCSPKSGHDTVSWYQQALGQGPQFIFQYYEEEERQRGNFPDRFSGHQFPNYSSELNVNALLLGDSALYLCASSLPGGETQYFGPGTRLLVL.

V usage is TRBV5-4 and J usage is TRBJ1-6; 8 bases fit TRBD1. This CDR3 is built from 16 residues. Germline CDR1 reads SGHNT; CDR2 reads YYREEE (reference sequence). Trimming at V came to 0 bases and at J to 7 bases, leaving 6 bases not matched to a gene. The chain's CDR3 is CASSLGQGFPNSPLHF. Here the CDR3 DNA reads TGTGCCAGCAGCTTGGGACAGGGGTTTCCAAATTCACCCCTCCACTTT.